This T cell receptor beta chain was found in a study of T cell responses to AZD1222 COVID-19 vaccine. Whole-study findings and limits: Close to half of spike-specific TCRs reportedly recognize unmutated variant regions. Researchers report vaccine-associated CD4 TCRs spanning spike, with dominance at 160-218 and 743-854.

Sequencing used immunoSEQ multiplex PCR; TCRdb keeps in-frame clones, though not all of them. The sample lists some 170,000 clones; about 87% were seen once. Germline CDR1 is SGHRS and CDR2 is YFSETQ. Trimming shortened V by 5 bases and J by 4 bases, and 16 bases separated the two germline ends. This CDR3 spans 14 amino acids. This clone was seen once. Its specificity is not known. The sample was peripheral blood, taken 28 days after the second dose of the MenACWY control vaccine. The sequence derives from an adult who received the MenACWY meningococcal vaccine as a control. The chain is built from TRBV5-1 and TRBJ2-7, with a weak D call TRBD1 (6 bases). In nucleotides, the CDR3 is TGCGCCAGCAGTCTGGACAGCCAACTATACGAGCAGTACTTC. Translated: CASSLDSQLYEQYF.